This T cell receptor (beta chain) was recorded in a study of blood T cells in healthy people across ages. CDR3 length: 15 residues. V was shortened by 7 bases and J by 3 bases, with 16 bases between the two germline ends. It was with a sample-barcoded 5' primer and a J-beta primer mix that a second PCR of roughly 7 to 12 cycles was run. A single record per CDR3 protein comes from TCRdb applying MiXCR to the 5' RACE reads. The table lists over 500,000 distinct CDR3 sequences, around 50% of them singletons. The sequence was obtained from a woman of 80 years or more in good health. Specimen: blood. This chain joins TRBV12-3 or TRBV12-4 and TRBJ2-1; the D is unclear. This chain's CDR3 is CASTANGYGYNEQFF. CDR3 nucleotide sequence: TGTGCCAGCACCGCTAATGGGTACGGCTACAATGAGCAGTTCTTC.